A single TCR beta chain is shown here with its context. J lost 9 bases, V lost 0 bases, and 9 bases had no gene match. Germline CDR1 is LGHNA and CDR2 is YSLEER. CDR3 length: 16 residues. For TCRbeta, the library was prepared with unique molecular identifiers. TCRdb redid the calling of the PCR reads with MiXCR, one entry per CDR3 protein. The table shows over 200,000 distinct CDR3 sequences, with around 9.5% occurring only once. The record originates from a study of T-cell reconstitution after alpha-beta-depleted transplantation in children. The rearrangement joins TRBV4-3 to TRBJ2-1, with 9 bases lining up with TRBD2. The sequence was collected from a human donor who donated a stem cell graft to a child with acute lymphoblastic leukemia. The specimen was PBMCs from the stem cell graft donor, collected from the stem cell graft. CDR3 amino acids: CASSQEVLAGASEQFF. For the CDR3, the DNA is TGCGCCAGCAGCCAAGAGGTATTAGCGGGGGCGAGTGAGCAGTTCTTC.